This TCR beta chain was sequenced in a study of shared clonotypes between healthy human individuals. As for the study in general: Researchers assigned three CD4 naive, three CD4 memory, two CD8 naive and one CD8 memory plate to each donor.

Details on this clone: Antigen: not known.

Over several immunoSEQ plates, each subset's genomic DNA was distributed in even portions. In the authors' methods: Filtering differed, since immunoSEQ gave only junction sequences and no quality scores. The data were produced by immunoSEQ multiplex PCR, yet TCRdb's version contains in-frame clones alone and is incomplete. V and J calls and clone size follow that table, whereas D and trimming were derived from the DNA. Of around 1,900,000 clones in the sample, around 95% were seen once. Study conclusions and caveats: The low donor count limited represented genetic and exposure-history diversity.

Naive CD8 cells were CD45RO-negative, positively selected for CCR7, excluding terminally differentiated effector memory CD45RA+ cells. Sequenced: naive CD8+ T cells from PBMCs. This TCR came from a man aged 18-30 years in good health. Some clones in this sample may be carry-over from other donors' samples.

The CDR3, as DNA: TGTGCCAGCAGTCGTACTTCGGGGAGTGGCGGGCTCACAGATACGCAGTATTTT. This translates into CASSRTSGSGGLTDTQYF. This rearrangement joins TRBV28 to TRBJ2-3, with D possibly matching TRBD2 (5 bases). Trimming cost V 5 bases and J 2 bases, with 23 bases left between them. The germline CDR1 and CDR2 sequences are MDHEN and SYDVKM. This CDR3 contains 18 residues.